Following are 16 T cell receptor beta chains from one sample sequenced in a study of shared clonotypes between healthy human individuals. Profiled with immunoSEQ multiplex PCR; TCRdb holds only in-frame clones, not every one. Here the sample spans about 800,000 clones, about 96% being singletons. CD8 cells classed as naive were CD45RO-negative and positively selected for CCR7, excluding terminally differentiated effector memory CD45RA+ cells. The sequencing sample was made of naive CD8+ T cells sorted from blood. These receptor sequences come from a man younger than 45 in good health.

The count of this clone is one. V gene TRBV6-1 combines with J gene TRBJ1-2, with D hard to call. The ends were cut back, 0 bases at V and 4 bases at J, with 15 bases in the middle. The CDR3 contains 16 residues. Germline V gene data show CDR1 as MNHNS and CDR2 as SASEGT. The CDR3 protein is CASSEATTQLIYGYTF. The CDR3 DNA is TGTGCCAGCAGTGAAGCGACCACCCAGCTTATCTATGGCTACACCTTC.

V and J are TRBV25-1 and TRBJ2-7, with D hard to call. Trimming removed 3 bases from V and 0 bases from J, with 6 bases in between. Germline V gene lookup returns CDR1 MGHDK and CDR2 SYGVNS. This CDR3 has 13 amino acids. CDR3 bases: TGTGCCAGCAGTGATTTGGGCTCCTACGAGCAGTACTTC. Its translation is CASSDLGSYEQYF.

This sequence joins TRBV27 and TRBJ2-3, with D possibly being TRBD2 (5 bases). CDR3 length: 14 residues. Germline V lookup: CDR1 MNHEY, CDR2 SMNVEV (reference sequence). Between the trimmed V and J ends, which lost 2 bases and 6 bases, there was a span of 12 bases. DNA of the CDR3: TGTGCCAGCAGTTTAGGCGTGCGGGTCGATACGCAGTATTTT. Translating it yields CASSLGVRVDTQYF.

The chain joins TRBV27 to TRBJ2-7, with 7 positions matching TRBD2. The CDR3 contains 14 residues. J gave up 6 bases and V 3 bases, and 8 bases lay outside the gene matches. The germline V gene has CDR1 MNHEY and CDR2 SMNVEV (reference sequence). The CDR3 bases are TGTGCCAGCAGTTTGGGGGGGATCGGACGCGAGCAGTACTTC. Encoded protein: CASSLGGIGREQYF.

The rearrangement joins TRBV7-2 to TRBJ1-5, with 7 bases lining up with TRBD1. The ends lost 1 base at V and 0 bases at J; junction bases unmatched: 9. This CDR3 has 18 residues. Germline CDR1 SGHTA, CDR2 FQGNSA. CDR3 amino acids: CASSLGSRDRNSNQPQHF. The DNA for the CDR3 is TGTGCCAGCAGCTTAGGAAGTAGGGACAGAAATAGCAATCAGCCCCAGCATTTT.

This sequence joins TRBV28 and TRBJ2-1; no definite D call. This CDR3 spans 16 amino acids. Germline CDR1 is MDHEN and CDR2 is SYDVKM. Trimming removed 6 bases at V and 1 base at J, with 16 bases between. This CDR3 reads CASRGSHRASYNEQFF. CDR3 nucleotide sequence: TGTGCCAGCAGGGGTTCGCATCGGGCGTCCTACAATGAGCAGTTCTTC.

The DNA of the CDR3 is TGTGCCAGCAGCTTACTTAGGCGGGATGGAGAGACCCAGTACTTC. This sequence encodes CASSLLRRDGETQYF. The chain is built from TRBV5-5 and TRBJ2-5, with D possibly being TRBD2 (6 bases). The CDR3 runs 15 residues. CDR1 is SGHKS and CDR2 is YYEKEE in the germline V gene (reference sequence). V dropped 2 bases and J dropped 4 bases, with 15 bases sitting between them.

This sequence joins TRBV6-5 and TRBJ2-7; 7 bases are shared with TRBD1. The CDR3 length is 13 residues. With V trimmed by 7 bases and J by 6 bases, 9 bases remained unmatched. Germline V gene sequence: CDR1 MNHEY, CDR2 SVGAGI. The CDR3 bases are TGTGCCAGCACCTCCTCGGCAGGGGGCGAGCAGTACTTC. Translating gives CASTSSAGGEQYF.

V and J are TRBV29-1 and TRBJ1-2; D call uncertain. The CDR3 is made up of 9 amino acids. The germline CDR1 and CDR2 sequences are SQVTM and ANQGSEA. With 4 bases removed from V and 6 bases from J, the gap between germline ends came to 3 bases. The CDR3 loop reads CSVGDGYTF. The CDR3 DNA sequence: TGCAGCGTTGGGGATGGCTACACCTTC.

To note about this clone: The identical CDR3 is also encoded by other nucleotide sequences in the sample. V gene TRBV7-9 combines with J gene TRBJ1-2, with D unresolved. With 5 bases removed from V and 2 bases from J, the gap between germline ends came to 9 bases. The CDR3 is 13 residues long. From germline, CDR1 is SEHNR and CDR2 FQNEAQ (reference sequence). Here the CDR3 DNA reads TGTGCCAGCAGCCCACCCGGGAACTATGGCTACACCTTC. This codes for CASSPPGNYGYTF.

The V call is TRBV6-1, the J call TRBJ1-2; no definite D call. This CDR3 region has 15 residues. CDR1 is MNHNS, CDR2 SASEGT, per germline. The germline V and J ends were trimmed by 2 bases and 8 bases, with 18 bases remaining between them. CDR3 protein: CASSEWVSAVEGYTF. CDR3 sequence (DNA): TGTGCCAGCAGTGAATGGGTCAGCGCCGTTGAAGGCTACACCTTC.

The CDR3 loop is CASKPGFQETQYF. For the CDR3, the DNA is TGTGCCAGCAAACCAGGGTTTCAAGAGACCCAGTACTTC. J is TRBJ2-5 and V is TRBV5-6; perhaps TRBD1 as D (5 bases). The V and J ends lost 6 bases and 2 bases respectively, with 11 bases between them. Germline V gene sequence: CDR1 SGHDT, CDR2 YYEEEE. The CDR3 has 13 residues. The full variable domain, with the rest looked up from reference TRBV5-6 and TRBJ2-5, is DAGVTQSPTHLIKTRGQQVTLRCSPKSGHDTVSWYQQALGQGPQFIFQYYEEEERQRGNFPDRFSGHQFPNYSSELNVNALLLGDSALYLCASKPGFQETQYFGPGTRLLVL.

This chain uses TRBV11-2 with TRBJ2-2; 8 positions agree with TRBD1. Germline CDR1 reads SGHAT; CDR2 reads FQNNGV. The CDR3 sequence is 16 residues long. The J segment lost 2 bases and the V segment lost 5 bases, leaving 7 bases of the junction unmatched. This CDR3 reads CASSTGQGTNTGELFF. The CDR3 DNA is TGTGCCAGCAGCACTGGACAGGGAACCAACACCGGGGAGCTGTTTTTT. Full variable domain (rest looked up from reference TRBV11-2 and TRBJ2-2): EAGVAQSPRYKIIEKRQSVAFWCNPISGHATLYWYQQILGQGPKLLIQFQNNGVVDDSQLPKDRFSAERLKGVDSTLKIQPAKLEDSAVYLCASSTGQGTNTGELFFGEGSRLTVL.

This clone appeared a single time. The rearrangement joins TRBV30 to TRBJ2-7; D gene uncertain. The CDR3 has 14 residues. CDR1 is GTSNPN and CDR2 is SVGIG in the germline V gene (reference sequence). Trimming shortened V by 7 bases and J by 0 bases, and 16 bases separated the two germline ends. CDR3 nucleotides: TGTGCCTCCTTCGACACCCAAAGCTCCTACGAGCAGTACTTC. Translation gives CASFDTQSSYEQYF.

The V call is TRBV6-5, the J call TRBJ2-4, with a possible D match to TRBD1 (6 bases). This CDR3 spans 16 amino acids. CDR1 is MNHEY and CDR2 is SVGAGI in the germline V gene. Trimming left V 4 bases short and J 3 bases short, with 16 bases between. CDR3 bases: TGTGCCAGCAGTTCGAGAGGGGGAATTGTCAAAAACATTCAGTACTTC. This translates into CASSSRGGIVKNIQYF.

This sequence joins TRBV7-9 and TRBJ1-1; 7 bases map to TRBD1. Germline V lookup: CDR1 SEHNR, CDR2 FQNEAQ (reference sequence). V lost 5 bases, J lost 6 bases, and 3 bases stayed unmatched. This CDR3 spans 12 amino acids. CDR3 region: CASSQGVAEAFF. For the CDR3, the DNA is TGTGCCAGCAGCCAGGGGGTAGCTGAAGCTTTCTTT.